This TCR beta chain was captured by sequencing in a study of beta chain features in type 1 diabetes. Notes on the study in general: When Type 1 diabetes patients were examined, their TCRB CDR3s proved moderately but significantly shorter in all four CD4+ subsets. Type 1 diabetes patients had VDJ junctions that carried fewer insertions and more deletions.

Expressed TCRB transcripts were sequenced because the isolated RNA had all been reverse transcribed beforehand. Around 3.8 million reads per sample were averaged for naive, central memory and regulatory samples. Clones were read by immunoSEQ multiplex PCR, and TCRdb kept only the in-frame ones, dropping some. Of 310,000 or so clones in the sample, around 16% were seen once. CD45RO/CCR7/CD25/CD127/CD95/CD27 sorting isolated CD4+ naive, central memory, regulatory and stem cell-like memory cells. This CDR3 has 12 residues. V lost 3 bases and J lost 7, with 9 bases in between. Germline lookup yields CDR1 SEHNR and CDR2 FQNEAQ (reference sequence). Comments on this clone: What it recognizes is unknown.

The sample taken for sequencing was naive CD4+ T cells from blood. The rearrangement joins TRBV7-9 to TRBJ1-2; D perhaps matches TRBD1 (6 bases). This TCR came from a man younger than 35 with type 1 diabetes. The CDR3, as DNA: TGTGCCAGCAGCTTTACAGGGTCTGGCTACACCTTC. This codes for CASSFTGSGYTF. Full variable domain (outside the CDR3, taken from reference TRBV7-9 and TRBJ1-2): DTGVSQNPRHKITKRGQNVTFRCDPISEHNRLYWYRQTLGQGPEFLTYFQNEAQLEKSRLLSDRFSAERPKGSFSTLEIQRTEQGDSAMYLCASSFTGSGYTFGSGTRLTVV.